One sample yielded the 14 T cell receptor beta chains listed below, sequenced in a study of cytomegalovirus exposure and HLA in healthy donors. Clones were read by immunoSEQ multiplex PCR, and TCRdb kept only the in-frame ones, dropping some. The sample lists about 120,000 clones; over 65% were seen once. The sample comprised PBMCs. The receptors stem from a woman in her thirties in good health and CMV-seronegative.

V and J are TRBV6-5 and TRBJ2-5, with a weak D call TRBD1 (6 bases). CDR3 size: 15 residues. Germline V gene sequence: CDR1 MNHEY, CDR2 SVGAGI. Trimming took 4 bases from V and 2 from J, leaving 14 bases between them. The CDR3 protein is CASSSYQGIQETQYF. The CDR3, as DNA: TGTGCCAGCAGTTCCTACCAGGGGATACAAGAGACCCAGTACTTC.

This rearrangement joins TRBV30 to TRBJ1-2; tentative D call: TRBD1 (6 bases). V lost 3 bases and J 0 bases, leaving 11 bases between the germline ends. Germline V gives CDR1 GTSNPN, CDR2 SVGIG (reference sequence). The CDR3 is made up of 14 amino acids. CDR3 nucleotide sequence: TGTGCCTGGAGCTCCAGGGGAGCTAACTATGGCTACACCTTC. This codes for CAWSSRGANYGYTF.

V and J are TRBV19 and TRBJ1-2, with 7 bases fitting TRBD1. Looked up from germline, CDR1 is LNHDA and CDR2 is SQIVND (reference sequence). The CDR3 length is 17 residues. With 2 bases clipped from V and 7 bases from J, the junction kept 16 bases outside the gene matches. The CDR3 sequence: CASSIPGDSRRRGGYTF. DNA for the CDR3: TGTGCCAGTAGTATACCAGGGGACAGCCGGCGAAGGGGTGGCTACACCTTC.

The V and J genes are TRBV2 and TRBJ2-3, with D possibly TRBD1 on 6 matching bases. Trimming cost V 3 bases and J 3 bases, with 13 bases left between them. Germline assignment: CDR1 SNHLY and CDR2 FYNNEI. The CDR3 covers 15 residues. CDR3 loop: CASSDRGLGTDTQYF. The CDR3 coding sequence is TGTGCCAGCAGTGACAGGGGCCTGGGGACAGATACGCAGTATTTT.

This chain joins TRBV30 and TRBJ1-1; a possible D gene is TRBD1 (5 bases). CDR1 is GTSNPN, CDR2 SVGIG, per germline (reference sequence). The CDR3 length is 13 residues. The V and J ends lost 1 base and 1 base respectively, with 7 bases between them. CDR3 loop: CAWSGGQNTEAFF. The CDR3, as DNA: TGTGCCTGGAGTGGGGGCCAGAACACTGAAGCTTTCTTT.

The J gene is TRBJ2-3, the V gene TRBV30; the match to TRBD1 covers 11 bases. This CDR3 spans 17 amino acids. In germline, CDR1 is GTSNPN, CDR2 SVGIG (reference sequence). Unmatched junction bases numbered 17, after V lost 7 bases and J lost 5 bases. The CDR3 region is CALNLALGQGARDTQYF. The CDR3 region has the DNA TGTGCCTTGAACCTGGCCCTAGGACAGGGGGCTAGAGATACGCAGTATTTT. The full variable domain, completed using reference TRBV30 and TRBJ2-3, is SQTIHQWPATLVQPVGSPLSLECTVEGTSNPNLYWYRQAAGRGLQLLFYSVGIGQISSEVPQNLSASRPQDRQFILSSKKLLLSDSGFYLCALNLALGQGARDTQYFGPGTRLTVL.

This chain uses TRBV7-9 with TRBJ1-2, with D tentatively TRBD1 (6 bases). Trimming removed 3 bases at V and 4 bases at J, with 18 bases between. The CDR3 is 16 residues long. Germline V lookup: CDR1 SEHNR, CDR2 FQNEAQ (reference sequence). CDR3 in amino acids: CASSLGAVRAGYGYTF. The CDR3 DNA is TGTGCCAGCAGCTTGGGGGCTGTTCGGGCAGGCTATGGCTACACCTTC.

In DNA form, the CDR3 reads TGTGCCAGCAGCAAGGATACAGGGGTTCGGAGTCAGCCCCAGCATTTT. Translation: CASSKDTGVRSQPQHF. This chain uses TRBV7-2 with TRBJ1-5; 7 bases agree with TRBD1. V dropped 5 bases and J dropped 6; count of bases not matched to a gene: 13. The CDR3 loop spans 16 amino acids. Per the germline V gene, CDR1 is SGHTA and CDR2 is FQGNSA. The whole variable domain, filled in from reference TRBV7-2 and TRBJ1-5, reads GAGVSQSPSNKVTEKGKDVELRCDPISGHTALYWYRQSLGQGLEFLIYFQGNSAPDKSGLPSDRFSAERTGGSVSTLTIQRTQQEDSAVYLCASSKDTGVRSQPQHFGDGTRLSIL.

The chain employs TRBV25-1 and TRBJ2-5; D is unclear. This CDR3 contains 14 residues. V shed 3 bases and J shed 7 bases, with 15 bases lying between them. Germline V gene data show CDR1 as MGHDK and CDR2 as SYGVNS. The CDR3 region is CASSDHSSIGTQYF. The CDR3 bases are TGTGCCAGCAGTGATCACAGTTCCATTGGGACCCAGTACTTC.

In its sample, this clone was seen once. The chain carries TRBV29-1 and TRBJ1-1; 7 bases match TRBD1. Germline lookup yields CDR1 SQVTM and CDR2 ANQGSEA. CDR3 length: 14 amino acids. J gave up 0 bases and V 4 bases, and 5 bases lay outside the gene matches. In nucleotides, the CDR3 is TGCAGCGTTGCCGGGACAGATATGAACACTGAAGCTTTCTTT. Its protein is CSVAGTDMNTEAFF.

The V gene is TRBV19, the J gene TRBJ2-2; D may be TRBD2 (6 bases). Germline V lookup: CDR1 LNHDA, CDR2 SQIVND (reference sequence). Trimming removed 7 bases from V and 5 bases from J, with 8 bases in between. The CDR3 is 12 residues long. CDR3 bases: TGTGCCAGTAAGGGAGGTACCGGGGAGCTGTTTTTT. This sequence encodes CASKGGTGELFF.

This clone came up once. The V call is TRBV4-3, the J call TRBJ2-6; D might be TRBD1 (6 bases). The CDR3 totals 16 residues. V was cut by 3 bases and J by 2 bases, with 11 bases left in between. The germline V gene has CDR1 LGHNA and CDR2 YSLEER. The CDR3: CASSHNRETGANVLTF. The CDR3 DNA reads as TGCGCCAGCAGCCATAACAGGGAAACTGGGGCCAACGTCCTGACTTTC.

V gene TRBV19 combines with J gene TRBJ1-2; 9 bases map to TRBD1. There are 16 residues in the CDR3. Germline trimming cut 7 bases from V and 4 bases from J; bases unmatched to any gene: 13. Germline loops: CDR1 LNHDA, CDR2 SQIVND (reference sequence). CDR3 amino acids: CASTPETGGDLYGYTF. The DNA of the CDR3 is TGTGCCAGTACCCCCGAGACAGGGGGAGACCTCTATGGCTACACCTTC. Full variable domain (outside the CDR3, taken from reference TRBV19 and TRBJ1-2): DGGITQSPKYLFRKEGQNVTLSCEQNLNHDAMYWYRQDPGQGLRLIYYSQIVNDFQKGDIAEGYSVSREKKESFPLTVTSAQKNPTAFYLCASTPETGGDLYGYTFGSGTRLTVV.

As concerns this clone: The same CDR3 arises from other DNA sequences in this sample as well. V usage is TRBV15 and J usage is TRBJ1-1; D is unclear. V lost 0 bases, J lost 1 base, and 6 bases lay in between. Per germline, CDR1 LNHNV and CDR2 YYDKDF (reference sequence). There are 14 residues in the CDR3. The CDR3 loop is CATSRDRGNTEAFF. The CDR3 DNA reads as TGTGCCACCAGCAGAGATCGAGGGAACACTGAAGCTTTCTTT. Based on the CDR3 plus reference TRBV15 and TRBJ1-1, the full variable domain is DAMVIQNPRYQVTQFGKPVTLSCSQTLNHNVMYWYQQKSSQAPKLLFHYYDKDFNNEADTPDNFQSRRPNTSFCFLDIRSPGLGDTAMYLCATSRDRGNTEAFFGQGTRLTVV.